This T cell receptor beta chain was observed in a study of blood T cell repertoires in COVID-19. Looking at the study overall: Specimens from acute and convalescent COVID-19 originated in the United States, Italy and Spain. The cDNA or gDNA used as material had been derived from T cells, B-cell-depleted T cells, or PBMCs.

This CDR3 comprises 16 residues. V lost 5 bases to trimming and J lost 3 bases; unmatched junction nucleotides: 13. Germline CDR1 SGHAT, CDR2 FQDESV (reference sequence). The sample holds many counts of this clone. Original analysis: It was from reference gene primer amplification that nucleated cell counts were estimated. Clones were read by immunoSEQ multiplex PCR, and TCRdb kept only the in-frame ones, dropping some. The V and J calls and clone size were taken over from that table, and D and trimming were inferred from the DNA. The sample lists fewer than 90,000 clones, about 80% seen once, with around 49% in the top ten.

Sequencing input: peripheral blood. This TCR was sampled from a human donor in a cohort sampled during active COVID-19. The V call is TRBV11-1, the J call TRBJ2-7; 7 bases agree with TRBD1. The CDR3 DNA is TGTGCCAGCAGCCCCGAAGGGGGCAGTCCCATCTACGAGCAGTACTTC. Residues: CASSPEGGSPIYEQYF.